A selection of T cell receptor beta chains follows, all from one sample in a study of T cells in Graves' hyperthyroidism and ophthalmopathy. Each CDR3 protein gets one entry after TCRdb re-called the multiplex PCR reads with MiXCR. The data show approximately 520,000 distinct CDR3 sequences, less than 25% seen once. Sequencing was carried out using blood. Source of these receptors: a woman in her twenties or thirties with Graves' ophthalmopathy. Both conserved end residues are part of each CDR3. The order of the fields is J gene, V gene, clone size, D gene, CDR3 protein, CDR3 DNA. The D gene is left open where the match is weak. Expanded clones get a size class; other rows say once, few or many, or leave the size out.

j_call: TRBJ2-5; v_call: TRBV6-2/TRBV6-3; clone_size: NA; d_call: NA; cdr3_aa: CASSYPPETQYF; cdr3_nt: TGTGCCAGCAGTTACCCCCCCGAGACCCAGTACTTC
j_call: TRBJ2-3; v_call: TRBV7-8; clone_size: many; d_call: TRBD1; cdr3_aa: CASSSPPVGQGFPDTQYF; cdr3_nt: TGTGCCAGCAGCTCGCCCCCCGTAGGACAGGGGTTCCCAGATACGCAGTATTTT
j_call: TRBJ1-3; v_call: TRBV29-1; clone_size: many; d_call: NA; cdr3_aa: CSVASSGNTIYF; cdr3_nt: TGCAGCGTTGCCAGCTCTGGAAACACCATATATTTT
j_call: TRBJ2-3; v_call: TRBV6-1; clone_size: few; d_call: NA; cdr3_aa: CASLISTDTQYF; cdr3_nt: TGTGCCAGTCTAATCAGCACAGATACGCAGTATTTT
j_call: TRBJ2-7; v_call: TRBV19; clone_size: many; d_call: TRBD1; cdr3_aa: CASRGTGHPYEQYF; cdr3_nt: TGTGCCAGTAGAGGGACAGGGCACCCCTACGAGCAGTACTTC
j_call: TRBJ2-7; v_call: TRBV28; clone_size: many; d_call: NA; cdr3_aa: CASSFRSTGSSYEQYF; cdr3_nt: TGTGCCAGCAGTTTCCGTTCGACGGGGAGCTCCTACGAGCAGTACTTC
j_call: TRBJ1-2; v_call: TRBV5-4; clone_size: NA; d_call: NA; cdr3_aa: CASSPGTPIPYGYTF; cdr3_nt: TGTGCCAGCAGTCCCGGGACACCCATCCCGTATGGCTACACCTTC
j_call: TRBJ2-5; v_call: TRBV29-1; clone_size: NA; d_call: NA; cdr3_aa: CSVAWQTQETQYF; cdr3_nt: TGCAGCGTTGCGTGGCAGACCCAAGAGACCCAGTACTTC
j_call: TRBJ2-7; v_call: TRBV30; clone_size: many; d_call: TRBD1; cdr3_aa: CAWSPDRDEQYF; cdr3_nt: TGTGCCTGGAGTCCCGACAGGGACGAGCAGTACTTC
j_call: TRBJ1-1; v_call: TRBV19; clone_size: many; d_call: NA; cdr3_aa: CASKRGPGGNTEAFF; cdr3_nt: TGTGCCAGTAAGCGGGGACCGGGCGGGAACACTGAAGCTTTCTTT
j_call: TRBJ1-1; v_call: TRBV6-1; clone_size: many; d_call: NA; cdr3_aa: CASSTTGEAFF; cdr3_nt: TGTGCCAGCAGTACGACGGGGGAAGCTTTCTTT
j_call: TRBJ1-5; v_call: TRBV9; clone_size: NA; d_call: TRBD1; cdr3_aa: CASSVAELFDRDRCYRNQPQHF; cdr3_nt: TGTGCCAGCAGCGTAGCTGAACTTTTTGACCGGGACAGATGTTATAGAAATCAGCCCCAGCATTTT
j_call: TRBJ2-7; v_call: TRBV7-8; clone_size: few; d_call: TRBD1; cdr3_aa: CASSGGDRGYVYEQYF; cdr3_nt: TGTGCCAGCAGCGGGGGTGACAGGGGTTACGTCTACGAGCAGTACTTC
j_call: TRBJ1-5; v_call: TRBV13; clone_size: NA; d_call: NA; cdr3_aa: CASSHSTQGLNSNQPQHF; cdr3_nt: TGTGCCAGCAGTCACTCCACTCAGGGGCTTAATAGCAATCAGCCCCAGCATTTT
j_call: TRBJ2-5; v_call: TRBV7-3; clone_size: many; d_call: NA; cdr3_aa: CASSLREWRGGETQYF; cdr3_nt: TGTGCCAGCAGCCTAAGGGAGTGGCGGGGAGGCGAGACCCAGTACTTC
j_call: TRBJ1-2; v_call: TRBV14; clone_size: NA; d_call: NA; cdr3_aa: CASSQEYGIYGYTF; cdr3_nt: TGTGCCAGCAGCCAAGAATATGGGATTTATGGCTACACCTTC
j_call: TRBJ1-5; v_call: TRBV27; clone_size: few; d_call: TRBD1; cdr3_aa: CASSLRGGRGNQPQHF; cdr3_nt: TGTGCCAGCAGTTTGAGAGGGGGCCGGGGCAATCAGCCCCAGCATTTT
j_call: TRBJ1-3; v_call: TRBV5-1; clone_size: few; d_call: TRBD1; cdr3_aa: CASSLAGQVFGNTIYF; cdr3_nt: TGCGCCAGCAGCTTGGCAGGACAGGTTTTTGGAAACACCATATATTTT
j_call: TRBJ2-7; v_call: TRBV6-1; clone_size: few; d_call: NA; cdr3_aa: CASSGGRRGNEQYF; cdr3_nt: TGTGCCAGCAGTGGTGGAAGAAGGGGAAACGAGCAGTACTTC
j_call: TRBJ2-5; v_call: TRBV9; clone_size: NA; d_call: TRBD2; cdr3_aa: CASSVDGGSETQYF; cdr3_nt: TGTGCCAGCAGCGTAGACGGGGGGTCAGAGACCCAGTACTTC
j_call: TRBJ1-2; v_call: TRBV5-1; clone_size: many; d_call: NA; cdr3_aa: CASSRTDPNYGYTF; cdr3_nt: TGCGCCAGCAGCCGAACAGATCCTAACTATGGCTACACCTTC
j_call: TRBJ1-1; v_call: TRBV11-3; clone_size: many; d_call: TRBD1; cdr3_aa: CASSSSTGETEAFF; cdr3_nt: TGTGCCAGCAGCTCCAGTACAGGGGAGACTGAAGCTTTCTTT
j_call: TRBJ1-2; v_call: TRBV12-3/TRBV12-4; clone_size: many; d_call: NA; cdr3_aa: CASSLSRVRDYGYTF; cdr3_nt: TGTGCCAGCAGTTTAAGCAGGGTTCGAGACTATGGCTACACCTTC
j_call: TRBJ1-1; v_call: TRBV6-1; clone_size: NA; d_call: NA; cdr3_aa: CASRQDLANTEAFF; cdr3_nt: TGTGCCAGCAGGCAGGACTTGGCGAACACTGAAGCTTTCTTT
j_call: TRBJ2-6; v_call: TRBV28; clone_size: many; d_call: NA; cdr3_aa: CASSFLDSKASGANVLTF; cdr3_nt: TGTGCCAGCAGTTTTCTCGACAGTAAAGCCTCTGGGGCCAACGTCCTGACTTTC
j_call: TRBJ2-2; v_call: TRBV11-2; clone_size: few; d_call: TRBD1; cdr3_aa: CASSSLGQGAPGELFF; cdr3_nt: TGTGCCAGCAGCTCCCTAGGACAGGGGGCCCCCGGGGAGCTGTTTTTT
j_call: TRBJ1-5; v_call: TRBV20-1; clone_size: many; d_call: TRBD1; cdr3_aa: CSARDEGGGQPQHF; cdr3_nt: TGCAGTGCTAGAGATGAAGGGGGCGGTCAGCCCCAGCATTTT
j_call: TRBJ2-2; v_call: TRBV20-1; clone_size: many; d_call: NA; cdr3_aa: CSAISAGGNTGELFF; cdr3_nt: TGCAGTGCTATTTCAGCCGGGGGGAACACCGGGGAGCTGTTTTTT
j_call: TRBJ2-7; v_call: TRBV20-1; clone_size: NA; d_call: TRBD1; cdr3_aa: CSARSFTGAGEQYF; cdr3_nt: TGCAGTGCTAGGTCGTTTACAGGGGCAGGCGAGCAGTACTTC
j_call: TRBJ2-2; v_call: TRBV11-1; clone_size: many; d_call: TRBD2; cdr3_aa: CASSPRGDRREGTGELFF; cdr3_nt: TGTGCCAGCAGCCCACGCGGTGATAGGAGGGAGGGCACCGGGGAGCTGTTTTTT
j_call: TRBJ2-2; v_call: TRBV13; clone_size: NA; d_call: NA; cdr3_aa: CASSHRGGELFF; cdr3_nt: TGTGCCAGCAGCCACCGGGGCGGGGAGCTGTTTTTT
j_call: TRBJ2-7; v_call: TRBV30; clone_size: many; d_call: TRBD1; cdr3_aa: CAWSVLTGLGEQYF; cdr3_nt: TGTGCCTGGAGTGTTTTGACAGGGCTCGGCGAGCAGTACTTC
j_call: TRBJ1-1; v_call: TRBV29-1; clone_size: few; d_call: NA; cdr3_aa: CSVRALHGAFF; cdr3_nt: TGCAGCGTTCGAGCTCTCCACGGTGCTTTCTTT
j_call: TRBJ1-2; v_call: TRBV20-1; clone_size: many; d_call: TRBD1; cdr3_aa: CSAQGANGYTF; cdr3_nt: TGCAGTGCTCAGGGGGCCAATGGCTACACCTTC
j_call: TRBJ1-1; v_call: TRBV11-1; clone_size: few; d_call: TRBD1; cdr3_aa: CASSKKRQGENTEAFF; cdr3_nt: TGTGCCAGCAGCAAAAAGCGACAGGGGGAGAACACTGAAGCTTTCTTT
j_call: TRBJ2-5; v_call: TRBV6-5; clone_size: NA; d_call: NA; cdr3_aa: CASSYRSSSSGETQYF; cdr3_nt: TGTGCCAGCAGTTACCGGAGTAGCAGCTCTGGGGAGACCCAGTACTTC
j_call: TRBJ1-1; v_call: TRBV6-5; clone_size: NA; d_call: NA; cdr3_aa: CASSYSRGGETEAFF; cdr3_nt: TGTGCCAGCAGTTACTCGAGAGGGGGAGAAACTGAAGCTTTCTTT
j_call: TRBJ2-6; v_call: TRBV13; clone_size: many; d_call: NA; cdr3_aa: CASSFNGHRDLFSGANVLTF; cdr3_nt: TGTGCCAGCAGCTTTAACGGCCACAGGGATCTCTTCTCTGGGGCCAACGTCCTGACTTTC
j_call: TRBJ2-7; v_call: TRBV28; clone_size: NA; d_call: NA; cdr3_aa: CASSLKFLGTDEQYF; cdr3_nt: TGTGCCAGCAGTTTGAAGTTTCTGGGCACGGACGAGCAGTACTTC
j_call: TRBJ2-5; v_call: TRBV12-3/TRBV12-4; clone_size: many; d_call: TRBD2; cdr3_aa: CASSPSRGGSETQYF; cdr3_nt: TGTGCCAGCAGCCCATCGCGGGGGGGTTCAGAGACCCAGTACTTC
j_call: TRBJ2-4; v_call: TRBV6-5; clone_size: many; d_call: NA; cdr3_aa: CASSYSYLNIQYF; cdr3_nt: TGTGCCAGCAGTTACTCGTACTTGAACATTCAGTACTTC
j_call: TRBJ2-7; v_call: TRBV4-2; clone_size: few; d_call: NA; cdr3_aa: CASSQDPSGIPYEQYF; cdr3_nt: TGTGCCAGCAGCCAAGACCCCTCGGGAATCCCCTACGAGCAGTACTTC
j_call: TRBJ2-5; v_call: TRBV6-1; clone_size: NA; d_call: NA; cdr3_aa: CASSEALAVYQETQYF; cdr3_nt: TGTGCCAGCAGTGAAGCGTTAGCGGTGTACCAAGAGACCCAGTACTTC
j_call: TRBJ2-4; v_call: TRBV18; clone_size: few; d_call: TRBD1; cdr3_aa: CASSPGQGGKNIQYF; cdr3_nt: TGTGCCAGCTCACCGGGACAGGGGGGCAAAAACATTCAGTACTTC
j_call: TRBJ2-7; v_call: TRBV20-1; clone_size: NA; d_call: NA; cdr3_aa: CSARDQEEQYF; cdr3_nt: TGCAGTGCTAGAGATCAAGAAGAGCAGTACTTC